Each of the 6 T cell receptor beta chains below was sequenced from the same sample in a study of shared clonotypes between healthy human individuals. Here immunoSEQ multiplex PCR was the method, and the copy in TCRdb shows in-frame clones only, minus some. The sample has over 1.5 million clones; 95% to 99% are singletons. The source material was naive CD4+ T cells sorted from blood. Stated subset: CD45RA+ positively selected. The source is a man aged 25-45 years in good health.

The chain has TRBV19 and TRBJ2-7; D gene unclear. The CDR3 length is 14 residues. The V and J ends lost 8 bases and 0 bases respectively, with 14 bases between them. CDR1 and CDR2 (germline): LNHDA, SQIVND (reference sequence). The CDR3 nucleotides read TGTGCCAGTTCTGCGAGTACCCGCTCCTACGAGCAGTACTTC. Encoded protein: CASSASTRSYEQYF.

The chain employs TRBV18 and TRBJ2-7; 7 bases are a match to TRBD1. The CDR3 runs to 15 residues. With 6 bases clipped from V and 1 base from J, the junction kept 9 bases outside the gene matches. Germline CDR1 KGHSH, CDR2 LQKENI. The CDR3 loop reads CASSPLPDRSYEQYF. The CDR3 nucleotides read TGTGCCAGCTCTCCCCTCCCGGACAGGTCCTACGAGCAGTACTTC.

CDR3 residues: CASSRGVTHEQYF. CDR3 nucleotides: TGCGCCAGCTCGAGAGGAGTAACCCACGAGCAGTACTTC. This sequence joins TRBV5-1 and TRBJ2-7, with D hard to call. This CDR3 contains 13 residues. Germline V gene lookup returns CDR1 SGHRS and CDR2 YFSETQ. V was pared by 7 bases and J by 5 bases, with 16 bases between. The full variable domain, completed using reference TRBV5-1 and TRBJ2-7, is KAGVTQTPRYLIKTRGQQVTLSCSPISGHRSVSWYQQTPGQGLQFLFEYFSETQRNKGNFPGRFSGRQFSNSRSEMNVSTLELGDSALYLCASSRGVTHEQYFGPGTRLTVT.

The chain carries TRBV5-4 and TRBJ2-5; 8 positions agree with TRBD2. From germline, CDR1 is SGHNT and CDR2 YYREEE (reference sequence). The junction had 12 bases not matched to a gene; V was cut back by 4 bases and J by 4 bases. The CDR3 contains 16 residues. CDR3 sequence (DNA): TGTGCCAGCAGCCCGCGGGTAGCGGGAAGGAGAGAGACCCAGTACTTC. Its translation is CASSPRVAGRRETQYF. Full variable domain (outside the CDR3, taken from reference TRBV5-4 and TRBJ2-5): ETGVTQSPTHLIKTRGQQVTLRCSSQSGHNTVSWYQQALGQGPQFIFQYYREEENGRGNFPPRFSGLQFPNYSSELNVNALELDDSALYLCASSPRVAGRRETQYFGPGTRLLVL.

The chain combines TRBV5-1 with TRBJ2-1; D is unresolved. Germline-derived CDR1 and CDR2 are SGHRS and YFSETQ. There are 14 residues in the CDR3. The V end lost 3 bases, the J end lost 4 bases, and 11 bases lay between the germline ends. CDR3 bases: TGCGCCAGCAGCTCCCCCTCGTCTTACAATGAGCAGTTCTTC. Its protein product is CASSSPSSYNEQFF. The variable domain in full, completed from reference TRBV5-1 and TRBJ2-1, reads KAGVTQTPRYLIKTRGQQVTLSCSPISGHRSVSWYQQTPGQGLQFLFEYFSETQRNKGNFPGRFSGRQFSNSRSEMNVSTLELGDSALYLCASSSPSSYNEQFFGPGTRLTVL.

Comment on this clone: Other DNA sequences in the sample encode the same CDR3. CDR3 sequence reads: CASSRLQETQYF. CDR3 nucleotide sequence: TGCGCCAGCAGCAGACTGCAAGAGACCCAGTACTTC. J is TRBJ2-5 and V is TRBV5-1; D is undetermined. Germline CDR1 and CDR2: SGHRS and YFSETQ. Trimming pared 4 bases from V and 2 bases from J, leaving 6 bases between. This CDR3 comprises 12 residues.